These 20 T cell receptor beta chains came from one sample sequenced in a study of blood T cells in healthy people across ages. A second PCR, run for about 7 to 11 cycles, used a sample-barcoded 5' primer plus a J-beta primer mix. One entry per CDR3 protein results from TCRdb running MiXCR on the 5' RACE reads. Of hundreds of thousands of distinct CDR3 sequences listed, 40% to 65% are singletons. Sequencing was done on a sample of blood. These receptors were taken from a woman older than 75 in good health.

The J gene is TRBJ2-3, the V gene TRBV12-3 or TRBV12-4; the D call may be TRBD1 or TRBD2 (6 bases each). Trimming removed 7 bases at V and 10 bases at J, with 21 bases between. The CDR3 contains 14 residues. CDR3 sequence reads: CASTRRGGPDAQYF. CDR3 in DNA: TGTGCCAGCACTCGGAGAGGGGGGCCCGATGCGCAGTATTTT.

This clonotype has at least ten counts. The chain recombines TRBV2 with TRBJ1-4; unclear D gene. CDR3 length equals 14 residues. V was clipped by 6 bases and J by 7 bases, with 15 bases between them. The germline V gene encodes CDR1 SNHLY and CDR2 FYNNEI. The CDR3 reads CASRTQKGGEKLFF. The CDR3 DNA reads TGTGCCAGCAGAACTCAGAAAGGCGGTGAAAAACTGTTTTTT. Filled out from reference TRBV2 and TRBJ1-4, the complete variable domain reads EPEVTQTPSHQVTQMGQEVILRCVPISNHLYFYWYRQILGQKVEFLVSFYNNEISEKSEIFDDQFSVERPDGSNFTLKIRSTKLEDSAMYFCASRTQKGGEKLFFGSGTQLSVL.

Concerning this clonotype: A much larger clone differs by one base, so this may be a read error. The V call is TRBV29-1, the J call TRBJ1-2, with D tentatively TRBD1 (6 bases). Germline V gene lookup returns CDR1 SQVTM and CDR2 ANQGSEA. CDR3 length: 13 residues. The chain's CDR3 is CNSRDNPNYGYTF. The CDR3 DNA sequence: TGCAACTCCAGGGACAATCCTAACTATGGCTACACCTTC.

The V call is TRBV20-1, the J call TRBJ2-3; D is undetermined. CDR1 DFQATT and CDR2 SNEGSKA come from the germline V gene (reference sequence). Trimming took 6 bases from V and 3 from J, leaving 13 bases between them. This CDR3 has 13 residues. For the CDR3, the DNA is TGCAGTGCACACGGCCAATGGACAGATACGCAGTATTTT. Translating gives CSAHGQWTDTQYF.

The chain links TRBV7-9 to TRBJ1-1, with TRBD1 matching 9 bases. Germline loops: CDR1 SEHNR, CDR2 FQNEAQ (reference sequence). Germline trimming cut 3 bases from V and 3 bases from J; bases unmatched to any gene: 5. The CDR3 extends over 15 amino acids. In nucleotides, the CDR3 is TGTGCCAGCAGCTTCGCGAGGACAGGGGACACTGAAGCTTTCTTT. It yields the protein CASSFARTGDTEAFF.

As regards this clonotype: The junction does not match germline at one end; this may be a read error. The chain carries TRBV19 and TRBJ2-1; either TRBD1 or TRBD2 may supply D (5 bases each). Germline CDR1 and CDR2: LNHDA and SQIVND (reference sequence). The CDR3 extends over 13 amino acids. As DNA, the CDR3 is TGTGCCAGTAGTTTAGACATGGGGGAGGAGCAGTTCTTC. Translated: CASSLDMGEEQFF.

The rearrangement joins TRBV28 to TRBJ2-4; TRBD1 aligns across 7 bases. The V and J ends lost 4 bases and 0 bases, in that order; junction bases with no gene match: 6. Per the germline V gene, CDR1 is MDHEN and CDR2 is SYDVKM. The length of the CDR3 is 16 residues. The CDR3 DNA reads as TGTGCCAGCAGTTCCGGGACAGAATTAGCCAAAAACATTCAGTACTTC. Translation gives CASSSGTELAKNIQYF.

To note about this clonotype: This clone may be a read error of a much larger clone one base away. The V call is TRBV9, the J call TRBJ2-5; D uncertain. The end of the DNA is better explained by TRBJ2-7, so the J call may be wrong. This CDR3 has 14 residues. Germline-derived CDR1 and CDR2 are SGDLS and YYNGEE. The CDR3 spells CAGSVDSYRREQYF. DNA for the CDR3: TGTGCCGGCAGCGTAGATTCGTACAGACGCGAGCAGTACTTC.

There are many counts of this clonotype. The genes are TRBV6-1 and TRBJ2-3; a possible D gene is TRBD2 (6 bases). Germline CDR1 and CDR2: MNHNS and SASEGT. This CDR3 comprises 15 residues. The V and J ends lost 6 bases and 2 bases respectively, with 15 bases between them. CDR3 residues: CASRLPGGVTDTQYF. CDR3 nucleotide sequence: TGTGCCAGCAGGCTTCCCGGCGGGGTCACAGATACGCAGTATTTT.

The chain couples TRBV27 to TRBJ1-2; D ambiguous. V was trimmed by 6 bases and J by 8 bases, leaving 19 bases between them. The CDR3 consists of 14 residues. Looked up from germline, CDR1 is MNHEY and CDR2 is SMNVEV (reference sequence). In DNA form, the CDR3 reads TGTGCCAGCAGCCGATGGGCCTCGGCAGACGGCTACACCTTC. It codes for CASSRWASADGYTF.

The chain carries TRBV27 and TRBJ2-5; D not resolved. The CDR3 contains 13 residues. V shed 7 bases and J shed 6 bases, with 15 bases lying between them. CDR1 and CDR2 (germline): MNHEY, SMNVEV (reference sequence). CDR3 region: CASKQGSVQTQYF. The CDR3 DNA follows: TGTGCCAGCAAGCAAGGGTCCGTACAGACCCAGTACTTC.

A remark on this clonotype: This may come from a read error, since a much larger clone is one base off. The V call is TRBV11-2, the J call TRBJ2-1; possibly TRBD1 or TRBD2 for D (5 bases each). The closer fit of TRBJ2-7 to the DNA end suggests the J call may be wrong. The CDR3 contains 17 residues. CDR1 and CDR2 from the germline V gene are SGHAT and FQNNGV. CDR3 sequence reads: CASTPRARGSSYNEQYF. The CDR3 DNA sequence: TGTGCCAGCACCCCGAGGGCCCGGGGCAGCTCCTACAATGAGCAGTACTTC.

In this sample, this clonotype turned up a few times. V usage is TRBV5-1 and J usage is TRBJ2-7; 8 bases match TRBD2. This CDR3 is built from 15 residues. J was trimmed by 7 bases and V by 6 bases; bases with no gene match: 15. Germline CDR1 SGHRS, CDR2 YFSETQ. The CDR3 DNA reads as TGCGCCAGCAACCCGGGAGGGAAGTCGGGCAATGAGCAGTACTTC. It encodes CASNPGGKSGNEQYF. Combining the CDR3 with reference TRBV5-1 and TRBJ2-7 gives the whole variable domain KAGVTQTPRYLIKTRGQQVTLSCSPISGHRSVSWYQQTPGQGLQFLFEYFSETQRNKGNFPGRFSGRQFSNSRSEMNVSTLELGDSALYLCASNPGGKSGNEQYFGPGTRLTVT.

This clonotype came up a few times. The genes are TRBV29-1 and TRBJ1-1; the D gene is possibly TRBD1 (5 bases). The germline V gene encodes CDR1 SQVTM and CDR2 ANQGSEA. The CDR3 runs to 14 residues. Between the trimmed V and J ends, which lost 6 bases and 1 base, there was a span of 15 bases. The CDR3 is CSVQRQTSNTEAFF. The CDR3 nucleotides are TGCAGCGTCCAAAGACAGACTTCGAACACTGAAGCTTTCTTT.

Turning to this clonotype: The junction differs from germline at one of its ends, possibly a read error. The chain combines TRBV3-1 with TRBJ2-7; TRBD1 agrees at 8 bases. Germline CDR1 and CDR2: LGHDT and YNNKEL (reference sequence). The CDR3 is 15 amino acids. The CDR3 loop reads CARSLSGQANHEQYF. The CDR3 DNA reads TGTGCCCGCAGCTTATCGGGACAGGCAAACCACGAGCAGTACTTC.

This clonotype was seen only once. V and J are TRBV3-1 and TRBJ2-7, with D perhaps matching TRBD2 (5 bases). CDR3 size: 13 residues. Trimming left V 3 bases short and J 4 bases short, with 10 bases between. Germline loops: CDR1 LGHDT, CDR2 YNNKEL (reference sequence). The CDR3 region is CASSQFRGYEQYF. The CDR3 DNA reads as TGTGCCAGCAGCCAGTTCCGGGGATACGAGCAGTACTTC.

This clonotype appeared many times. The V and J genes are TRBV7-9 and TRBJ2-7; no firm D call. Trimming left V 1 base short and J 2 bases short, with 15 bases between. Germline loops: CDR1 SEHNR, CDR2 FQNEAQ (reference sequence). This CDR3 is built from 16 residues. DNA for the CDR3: TGTGCCAGCAGCTTAGAGTTTGCTATCAGACCCTACGAGCAGTACTTC. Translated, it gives CASSLEFAIRPYEQYF.

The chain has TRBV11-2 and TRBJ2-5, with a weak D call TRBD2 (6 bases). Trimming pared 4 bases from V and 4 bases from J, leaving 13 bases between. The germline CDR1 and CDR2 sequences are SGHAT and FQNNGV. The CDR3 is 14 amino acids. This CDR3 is CASSWGRRVETQYF. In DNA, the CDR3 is TGTGCCAGCAGCTGGGGACGGAGGGTAGAGACCCAGTACTTC.

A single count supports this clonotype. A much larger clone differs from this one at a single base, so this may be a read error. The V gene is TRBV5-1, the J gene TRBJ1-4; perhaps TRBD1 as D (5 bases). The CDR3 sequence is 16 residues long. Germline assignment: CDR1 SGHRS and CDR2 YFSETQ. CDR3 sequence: CASTTGPQGPHEELFF. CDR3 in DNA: TGCGCCAGCACTACTGGACCGCAGGGCCCGCATGAAGAACTGTTTTTT.

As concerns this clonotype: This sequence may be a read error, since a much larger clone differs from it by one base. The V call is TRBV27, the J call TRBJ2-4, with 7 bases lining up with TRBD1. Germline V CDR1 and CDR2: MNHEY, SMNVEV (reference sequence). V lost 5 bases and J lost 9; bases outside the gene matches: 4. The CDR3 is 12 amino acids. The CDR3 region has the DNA TGTGCCAGCAGTCAAACAGGGGTCATTCAGTACTTC. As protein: CASSQTGVIQYF.